The TCR beta chain described here comes from a study of cytomegalovirus exposure and HLA in healthy donors. This CDR3 is built from 14 residues. Trimming removed 6 bases from V and 3 bases from J, with 11 bases in between. Germline assignment: CDR1 MNHNS and CDR2 SASEGT. Use of 60 Vbeta and 13 Jbeta primers characterized the PCR. The repertoire was sequenced with immunoSEQ multiplex PCR; TCRdb's copy has only in-frame clones and lacks some. Of around 160,000 clones listed, roughly 79% are singletons. The TCR originated in a middle-aged man in good health and CMV-seropositive. Specimen: PBMCs. V is TRBV6-1 and J is TRBJ1-4; TRBD1 is a possible D gene (6 bases). CDR3 loop: CASRRQDANEKLFF. The CDR3 DNA reads TGTGCCAGCAGACGACAGGACGCTAATGAAAAACTGTTTTTT.